The source of this T cell receptor beta chain is a study of blood T cell repertoires in COVID-19 (dated by TCRdb to about 2020). For the study in its entirety: Samples covering the acute and convalescent phases of COVID-19 were provided by collaborators in the United States, Italy and Spain. The prospective study material was composed of cDNA or gDNA derived from T cells, B-cell-depleted T cells, or PBMCs. The dataset comprised deeply sampled blood TCRbeta repertoires from subjects exposed to, actively infected with, or recovered from COVID-19. A freely available public database, intended as a resource for researchers studying the immune response to SARS-CoV-2, is where the repertoires were released. The samples were drawn from the first 160 participants of the ongoing ImmuneRACE study and from under 1,500 subjects provided by 6 global collaborators. The sample metadata nearly always contained a de-identified subject ID, COVID-19 status, age in years and sex. Where available, HLA class I and class II types were taken from metadata supplied by the sample provider and were not determined by assay-based typing. The paper's findings and limits, for the study overall: The quantity of clinical and demographic metadata differed by source and by participant and was supplied without curation.

As for this clone: No antigen is known for it. One base away there is no much larger clone; base qualities are not given.

The immunoSEQ Assay, a bias-controlled multiplex PCR, was used to amplify TCRbeta CDR3 regions from genomic DNA. Processing in the source paper ran as follows. The number of nucleated cells in each sample was estimated from the amplification of reference gene primers within the assay. Sequence reads were collapsed and filtered to measure the absolute abundance of every unique TCRbeta CDR3 rearrangement. Productive Simpson clonality was computed per sample as the square root of Simpson's diversity index over productive rearrangements. Here the immuneACCESS table is served through TCRdb, limited to in-frame sequences with V and J called. Missing clones are a known gap in these copies; in checked studies unresolved V genes cover under half, and the rest lacks a known reason. The V and J calls and clone size were taken over from that table, and D and trimming were inferred from the DNA. Counted in this sample were fewer than 200,000 clones; around 80% of them appeared once. The ten largest clones represent 22% of the sample.

The CDR3 measures 14 amino acids from cysteine to phenylalanine. Just the 42-base CDR3 DNA is kept, in frame starting at base 1. Via the germline V gene (reference sequence), CDR1 is WNHNN and CDR2 SYGVQD. Trimming takes 2 bases from V and 6 bases from J, and the germline ends sit 14 bases apart. Collaborating institutions collected whole blood in K2EDTA tubes following their own protocols. Collaborator samples were shipped for TCRbeta analysis as frozen whole blood, isolated PBMCs, or DNA extracted from either sample type. Recombination joined TRBV10-1 with TRBJ2-7, with TRBD2 as a weak D call on 6 bases. The material sequenced was peripheral blood. The receptor was derived from a woman over 75 with acute or convalescent COVID-19. The CDR3 protein: CASSEGGTVCEQYF. In nucleotides, the sequence is TGCGCCAGCAGTGAGGGAGGGACCGTCTGCGAGCAGTACTTC.